One sample yielded the 27 T cell receptor beta chains listed below, sequenced in a study of blood T cell repertoires in COVID-19. Clones were sequenced by immunoSEQ multiplex PCR, and TCRdb holds only the in-frame ones, with some missing. In the table there are about 130,000 clones, around 81% of which are singletons. The specimen was peripheral blood. These TCRs come from a man aged 40-55 years with active or convalescent COVID-19.

This chain uses TRBV19 with TRBJ1-2, with D possibly matching TRBD1 (6 bases). This CDR3 has 14 residues. Trimming took off 4 bases at V and 0 bases at J, with 9 bases between the two ends. Germline loops: CDR1 LNHDA, CDR2 SQIVND (reference sequence). CDR3 sequence: CASSTRGANYGYTF. CDR3 sequence (DNA): TGTGCCAGTAGTACCAGGGGAGCTAACTATGGCTACACCTTC.

J is TRBJ1-5 and V is TRBV12-3 or TRBV12-4, with D hard to call. V was cut by 3 bases and J by 6 bases, with 6 bases left in between. This CDR3 is built from 12 residues. Written as DNA, the CDR3 is TGTGCCAGCAGTTTGATGAGTCAGCCCCAGCATTTT. Its translation: CASSLMSQPQHF.

This chain uses TRBV5-4 with TRBJ2-2; 8 bases line up with TRBD2. J gave up 0 bases and V 4 bases, and 8 bases lay outside the gene matches. The CDR3 has 17 amino acids. The germline gives CDR1 SGHNT, CDR2 YYREEE (reference sequence). The CDR3 region has the DNA TGTGCCAGCAGCCCCCCTCGGGGGGGGTCGAACACCGGGGAGCTGTTTTTT. Residues: CASSPPRGGSNTGELFF.

This clone was observed a few times. The gene calls are TRBV11-2 and TRBJ1-3, with D tentatively TRBD1 (6 bases). Per germline, CDR1 SGHAT and CDR2 FQNNGV. The CDR3 length is 17 residues. V was clipped by 4 bases and J by 4 bases, with 20 bases between them. The CDR3 DNA reads TGTGCCAGCAGCTACGGGGGGACGACAGGCATCGGAAACACCATATATTTT. Its protein is CASSYGGTTGIGNTIYF.

The chain joins TRBV7-2 to TRBJ1-3, with a tentative D call TRBD1 (5 bases). This CDR3 is built from 14 residues. Germline V gene lookup returns CDR1 SGHTA and CDR2 FQGNSA. The V end lost 1 base, the J end lost 4 bases, and 8 bases lay between the germline ends. The DNA for the CDR3 is TGTGCCAGCAGCTTAGGCAGGGCCGGAAACACCATATATTTT. This sequence encodes CASSLGRAGNTIYF.

This clone has a single count. The V call is TRBV29-1, the J call TRBJ2-4; no clear D. The CDR3 totals 17 residues. The V gene's germline CDR1 is SQVTM and CDR2 ANQGSEA. The V and J ends lost 4 bases and 3 bases respectively, with 22 bases between them. CDR3 nucleotide sequence: TGCAGCGTTGCACCCGGGTCCTACCTCCTGGACAAAAACATTCAGTACTTC. This encodes CSVAPGSYLLDKNIQYF.

This chain connects TRBV19 to TRBJ2-2; weak D call: TRBD1 (5 bases). This CDR3 comprises 13 residues. Trimming left V 9 bases short and J 1 base short, with 9 bases between. In germline, CDR1 is LNHDA, CDR2 SQIVND (reference sequence). The CDR3 DNA reads as TGTGCCAGCTGGACATTGAACACCGGGGAGCTGTTTTTT. Residues: CASWTLNTGELFF.

V usage is TRBV4-3 and J usage is TRBJ2-3, with D perhaps matching TRBD1 (6 bases). V was pared by 0 bases and J by 5 bases, with 12 bases between. CDR3 length: 15 amino acids. The germline V gene has CDR1 LGHNA and CDR2 YSLEER. Written as DNA, the CDR3 is TGCGCCAGCAGCCAAGAGTACACCAGGGGAGATACGCAGTATTTT. This gives the protein CASSQEYTRGDTQYF.

This clone showed up just a few times. J is TRBJ2-1 and V is TRBV9, with TRBD2 identical over 8 bases. The length of the CDR3 is 15 residues. Germline assignment: CDR1 SGDLS and CDR2 YYNGEE. V was clipped by 0 bases and J by 3 bases; unmatched bases: 2. The CDR3 spells CASSVASGGYNEQFF. DNA of the CDR3: TGTGCCAGCAGCGTAGCCAGCGGGGGCTACAATGAGCAGTTCTTC.

This clone is a singleton in its sample. This chain connects TRBV9 to TRBJ2-2, with D unresolved. The CDR3 runs to 15 residues. V shed 4 bases and J shed 5 bases, with 15 bases lying between them. The V gene's germline CDR1 is SGDLS and CDR2 YYNGEE. The CDR3 sequence: CASSPRSTGTGELFF. The CDR3 region has the DNA TGTGCCAGCAGCCCAAGGAGCACCGGGACCGGGGAGCTGTTTTTT.

The chain combines TRBV30 with TRBJ2-7, with TRBD1 matching 11 bases. The germline V gene has CDR1 GTSNPN and CDR2 SVGIG (reference sequence). The V segment lost 3 bases and the J segment 2 bases; nucleotides outside the gene matches: 3. The CDR3 runs to 14 residues. The CDR3 protein is CAWRGTGGAYEQYF. The CDR3 DNA follows: TGTGCCTGGAGAGGGACAGGGGGAGCCTACGAGCAGTACTTC.

This clone has just a few counts. The chain is built from TRBV2 and TRBJ1-6, with TRBD1 as a possible D gene (5 bases). This CDR3 region has 16 residues. Germline CDR1 and CDR2: SNHLY and FYNNEI. Between the trimmed V and J ends, which lost 1 base and 5 bases, there was a span of 12 bases. The CDR3 nucleotides read TGTGCCAGCAGTGAAGGGGCAGGGATTAATAATTCACCCCTCCACTTT. Its protein product is CASSEGAGINNSPLHF.

The chain combines TRBV2 with TRBJ1-5; D not certain. The CDR3 is made up of 15 amino acids. The V end was cut by 6 bases, the J end by 0 bases, with 12 bases between. Germline V CDR1 and CDR2: SNHLY, FYNNEI. This CDR3 is CASRAAVASNQPQHF. The CDR3 DNA is TGTGCCAGCAGAGCAGCGGTGGCTAGCAATCAGCCCCAGCATTTT.

The chain combines TRBV5-6 with TRBJ1-2; TRBD1 agrees at 8 bases. Per the germline V gene, CDR1 is SGHDT and CDR2 is YYEEEE. V trimming: 1 base; J trimming: 6 bases; junction bases outside the gene matches: 11. This CDR3 has 16 amino acids. The DNA of the CDR3 is TGTGCCAGCAGCTTGTTCAGGGGGCGGATTTACGATGGCTACACCTTC. This sequence encodes CASSLFRGRIYDGYTF.

In its sample, this clone was seen once. The rearrangement joins TRBV5-1 to TRBJ2-3; 8 positions match TRBD2. With 3 bases clipped from V and 0 bases from J, the junction kept 3 bases outside the gene matches. The length of the CDR3 is 15 residues. CDR1 is SGHRS and CDR2 is YFSETQ in the germline V gene. The DNA of the CDR3 is TGCGCCAGCAGCTCGGGGGGGCCGAGCACAGATACGCAGTATTTT. This translates into CASSSGGPSTDTQYF.

For the CDR3, the DNA is TGTGCCATGCGTGGGACAGAGCCAGATACGCAGTATTTT. Protein sequence: CAMRGTEPDTQYF. The rearrangement uses TRBV10-3 and TRBJ2-3, with 7 bases matching TRBD1. V dropped 9 bases and J dropped 4; count of bases not matched to a gene: 7. The CDR3 is 13 amino acids. Germline assignment: CDR1 ENHRY and CDR2 SYGVKD.

This clone was found once. V and J are TRBV12-3 or TRBV12-4 and TRBJ2-1; D gene unclear. CDR3 length: 13 residues. The ends were cut back, 3 bases at V and 6 bases at J, with 9 bases in the middle. CDR3 sequence (DNA): TGTGCCAGCAGTTTTCGAGGTCGCAATGAGCAGTTCTTC. This translates into CASSFRGRNEQFF.

The genes are TRBV12-3 or TRBV12-4 and TRBJ2-3, with 7 bases identical to TRBD2. This CDR3 is 13 amino acids long. V dropped 10 bases and J dropped 2; count of bases not matched to a gene: 6. CDR3 sequence reads: CANGGWDTDTQYF. The CDR3 DNA reads TGTGCCAACGGGGGGTGGGACACAGATACGCAGTATTTT.

The chain couples TRBV14 to TRBJ1-1; D unresolved. Germline values: CDR1 SGHDN, CDR2 FVKESK. This CDR3 has 12 residues. V was cut by 4 bases and J by 4 bases, with 7 bases left in between. CDR3 nucleotide sequence: TGTGCCAGCAGCCGGTCAGGCACTGAAGCTTTCTTT. As protein: CASSRSGTEAFF.

Worth noting for this clone: Other DNA sequences of this sample code for an identical CDR3. The rearrangement links TRBV30 to TRBJ1-2; no firm D call. Germline V gives CDR1 GTSNPN, CDR2 SVGIG (reference sequence). This CDR3 comprises 13 residues. V lost 1 base to trimming and J lost 7 bases, with 13 bases between them. The CDR3 sequence: CAWSDGGIFGYTF. DNA of the CDR3: TGTGCCTGGAGTGACGGAGGAATTTTTGGCTACACCTTC.

V usage is TRBV30 and J usage is TRBJ2-7, with TRBD1 matching 7 bases. CDR3 length: 12 residues. The V gene end was trimmed by 4 bases and the J gene end by 4 bases; junction bases not matched to a gene: 4. The germline V gene has CDR1 GTSNPN and CDR2 SVGIG (reference sequence). In nucleotides, the CDR3 is TGTGCCTGGAAAGGGGGCTTGTACGAGCAGTACTTC. Residues: CAWKGGLYEQYF.

This clone was observed a single time. This chain uses TRBV5-8 with TRBJ2-1, with D maybe TRBD2 (5 bases). The CDR3 sequence is 13 residues long. CDR1 and CDR2 from the germline V gene are SGHTS and YDEGEE. Deletions cut 4 bases from V and 8 bases from J, with 13 bases between. The CDR3 coding sequence is TGTGCCAGCAGCCTAGGACTGAGAGATGAGCAGTTCTTC. As protein: CASSLGLRDEQFF.

The chain links TRBV6-5 to TRBJ1-6; no clear D gene. V was trimmed by 6 bases and J by 8 bases, leaving 17 bases between them. The germline CDR1 and CDR2 sequences are MNHEY and SVGAGI. CDR3 size: 15 residues. The DNA for the CDR3 is TGTGCCAGCAGGGCCCTGACAATGGGAGATTCACCCCTCCACTTT. This gives the protein CASRALTMGDSPLHF.

This clone was seen only once. This chain joins TRBV6-5 and TRBJ1-2; no definite D call. Trimming cost V 7 bases and J 4 bases, with 13 bases left between them. From germline, CDR1 is MNHEY and CDR2 SVGAGI. There are 13 residues in the CDR3. CDR3 amino acids: CASTPGQPYGYTF. The CDR3 DNA reads TGTGCCAGCACGCCTGGGCAGCCCTATGGCTACACCTTC.

This chain joins TRBV7-9 and TRBJ2-2; 9 nucleotides line up with TRBD1. Germline V gene lookup returns CDR1 SEHNR and CDR2 FQNEAQ (reference sequence). This CDR3 is 14 amino acids long. V was clipped by 6 bases and J by 3 bases; unmatched bases: 2. The CDR3 DNA reads TGTGCCAGCAGTCGACAGGGGGACACCGGGGAGCTGTTTTTT. This encodes CASSRQGDTGELFF. Drawing the rest from reference TRBV7-9 and TRBJ2-2, the complete variable domain is DTGVSQNPRHKITKRGQNVTFRCDPISEHNRLYWYRQTLGQGPEFLTYFQNEAQLEKSRLLSDRFSAERPKGSFSTLEIQRTEQGDSAMYLCASSRQGDTGELFFGEGSRLTVL.

V is TRBV2 and J is TRBJ2-3; 11 bases are shared with TRBD2. The CDR3 covers 15 residues. The V gene end was trimmed by 6 bases and the J gene end by 1 base; junction bases not matched to a gene: 3. Germline-derived CDR1 and CDR2 are SNHLY and FYNNEI. CDR3 in DNA: TGTGCCAGCAGGAGGGGACTAGCGGGCACAGATACGCAGTATTTT. Its protein is CASRRGLAGTDTQYF.

This sequence joins TRBV2 and TRBJ2-5; D is perhaps TRBD2 (6 bases). Trimming took off 6 bases at V and 3 bases at J, with 17 bases between the two ends. CDR1 is SNHLY, CDR2 FYNNEI, per germline. The CDR3 is made up of 15 amino acids. DNA of the CDR3: TGTGCCAGCAGGGGACTCACCCTTGGGAAAGAGACCCAGTACTTC. Amino acid sequence: CASRGLTLGKETQYF.